This T cell receptor beta chain was found in a study of cytomegalovirus exposure and HLA in healthy donors. General study points: Reports indicated that the classifier achieved high specificity and sensitivity in diagnosing cytomegalovirus status. TCR beta chain V- and J-gene trimming was linked, in a later analysis, to a missense variant in DCLRE1C.

Of note for this clone: Its antigen is not known.

The CDR3 has 16 residues. The germline gives CDR1 MDHEN, CDR2 SYDVKM. The ends were cut back, 6 bases at V and 1 base at J, with 17 bases in the middle. Primers: 60 Vbeta forward and 13 Jbeta reverse. This table comes from immunoSEQ multiplex PCR, and its TCRdb copy is limited to in-frame clones, with some not included. The table includes under 200,000 clones, about 70% detected once. The specimen was PBMCs. The chain combines TRBV28 with TRBJ2-3; D not resolved. This TCR came from a woman in her thirties in good health and CMV-seronegative. DNA for the CDR3: TGTGCCAGCAGCCCCTCGCCGTGGGCCGGCACAGATACGCAGTATTTT. Protein: CASSPSPWAGTDTQYF. Full variable domain (missing parts from reference TRBV28 and TRBJ2-3): DVKVTQSSRYLVKRTGEKVFLECVQDMDHENMFWYRQDPGLGLRLIYFSYDVKMKEKGDIPEGYSVSREKKERFSLILESASTNQTSMYLCASSPSPWAGTDTQYFGPGTRLTVL.